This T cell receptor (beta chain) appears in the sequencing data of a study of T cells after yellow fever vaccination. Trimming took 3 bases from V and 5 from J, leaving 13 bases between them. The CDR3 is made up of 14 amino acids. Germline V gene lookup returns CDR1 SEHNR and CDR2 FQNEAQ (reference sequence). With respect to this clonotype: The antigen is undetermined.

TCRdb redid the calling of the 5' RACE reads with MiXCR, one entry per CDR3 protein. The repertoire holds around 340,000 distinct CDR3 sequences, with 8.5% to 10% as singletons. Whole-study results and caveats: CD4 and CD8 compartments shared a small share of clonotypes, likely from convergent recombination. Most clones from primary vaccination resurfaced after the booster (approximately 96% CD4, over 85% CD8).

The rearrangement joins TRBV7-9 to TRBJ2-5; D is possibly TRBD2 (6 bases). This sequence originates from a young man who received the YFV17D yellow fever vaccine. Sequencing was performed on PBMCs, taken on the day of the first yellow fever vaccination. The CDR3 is CASSFSDRGETQYF. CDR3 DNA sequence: TGTGCCAGCAGCTTTTCCGATCGGGGGGAGACCCAGTACTTC.